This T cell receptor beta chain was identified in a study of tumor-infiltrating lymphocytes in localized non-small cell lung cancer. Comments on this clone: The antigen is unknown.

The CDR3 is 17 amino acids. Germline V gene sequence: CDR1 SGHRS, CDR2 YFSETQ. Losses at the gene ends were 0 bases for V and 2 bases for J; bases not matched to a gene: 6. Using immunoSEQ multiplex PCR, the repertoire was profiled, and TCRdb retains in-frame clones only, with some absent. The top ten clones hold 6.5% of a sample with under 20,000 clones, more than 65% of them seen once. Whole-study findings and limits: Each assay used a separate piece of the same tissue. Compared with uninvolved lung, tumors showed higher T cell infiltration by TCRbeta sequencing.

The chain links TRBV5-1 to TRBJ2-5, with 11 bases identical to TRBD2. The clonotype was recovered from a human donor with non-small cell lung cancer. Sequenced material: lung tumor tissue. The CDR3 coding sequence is TGCGCCAGCAGCTTGGGTCCTATAGCGGGGGGGCAAGAGACCCAGTACTTC. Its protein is CASSLGPIAGGQETQYF. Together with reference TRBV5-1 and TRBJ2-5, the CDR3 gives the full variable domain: KAGVTQTPRYLIKTRGQQVTLSCSPISGHRSVSWYQQTPGQGLQFLFEYFSETQRNKGNFPGRFSGRQFSNSRSEMNVSTLELGDSALYLCASSLGPIAGGQETQYFGPGTRLLVL.